The 21 T cell receptor beta chains below come from one sample, sequenced in a study of human T cells and chemical hapten exposure. Documented time point: patch test 1, 2 weeks after DPC sensitization. Treatment indicated: therapeutic diphenylcyclopropenone sensitization with weekly scalp DPC. TCRdb itself ran the RACE reads through MiXCR, one entry per CDR3 protein. The sample yields 90,000 or so distinct CDR3 sequences, over 9.5% seen once. The sample consisted of whole blood, taken in connection with sensitization to the hapten diphenylcyclopropenone (DPC). The receptors stem from a man aged 40-50 years with alopecia areata. Some clones in this sample may be carry-over from other donors' samples.

This sequence joins TRBV6-5 and TRBJ2-3; D gene uncertain. The length of the CDR3 is 12 residues. Germline V gives CDR1 MNHEY, CDR2 SVGAGI. V was trimmed by 7 bases and J by 4 bases, leaving 9 bases between them. The CDR3 bases are TGTGCCAGCACTCCCCCTCCAGATACGCAGTATTTT. Protein product: CASTPPPDTQYF.

V usage is TRBV30 and J usage is TRBJ2-1; no reliable D call. Trimming shortened V by 3 bases and J by 5 bases, and 11 bases separated the two germline ends. CDR3 length: 13 amino acids. Germline CDR1 and CDR2: GTSNPN and SVGIG (reference sequence). The CDR3 DNA is TGTGCCTGGAGAACGACCCTGGACAATGAGCAGTTCTTC. Its translation is CAWRTTLDNEQFF.

This clonotype has just a few counts. This chain links TRBV3-1 with TRBJ2-2; perhaps TRBD2 as D (6 bases). Germline CDR1 and CDR2: LGHDT and YNNKEL (reference sequence). The length of the CDR3 is 15 residues. The V end lost 6 bases, the J end lost 1 base, and 12 bases lay between the germline ends. The CDR3 sequence: CASSLIAVNTGELFF. The CDR3 nucleotides are TGTGCCAGCAGTCTTATAGCGGTGAACACCGGGGAGCTGTTTTTT.

The sample holds a few counts of this clonotype. The chain employs TRBV12-3 or TRBV12-4 and TRBJ2-1; the match to TRBD2 covers 8 bases. The CDR3 contains 12 residues. After removal of 6 bases from V and 8 bases from J, the junction contained 3 bases not matched to a gene. This chain's CDR3 is CASSSGGYEQFF. DNA for the CDR3: TGTGCCAGCAGCTCGGGGGGGTATGAGCAGTTCTTC.

This clonotype has only a few counts. The V gene is TRBV12-3 or TRBV12-4, the J gene TRBJ2-2; D unresolved. Trimming cost V 3 bases and J 4 bases, with 12 bases left between them. The CDR3 sequence is 15 residues long. The CDR3, as DNA: TGTGCCAGCAGTTTCTCTCAGCCTGGCACCGGGGAGCTGTTTTTT. This codes for CASSFSQPGTGELFF.

The chain combines TRBV5-6 with TRBJ2-7, with no clear D. V lost 1 base to trimming and J lost 2 bases, with 7 bases between them. This CDR3 spans 13 amino acids. Germline CDR1 is SGHDT and CDR2 is YYEEEE. The CDR3, as DNA: TGTGCCAGCAGCTTGTTCCAGACCTACGAGCAGTACTTC. Amino acids: CASSLFQTYEQYF.

This clonotype was seen many times. This rearrangement joins TRBV28 to TRBJ2-2; D is unresolved. CDR3 length: 18 residues. Trimming took 8 bases from V and 6 from J, leaving 28 bases between them. The germline gives CDR1 MDHEN, CDR2 SYDVKM. The CDR3 coding sequence is TGTGCCAGCGAACGCGACTCCCGGGCTAGTGTTATCCCCGGGGAGCTGTTTTTT. Translation gives CASERDSRASVIPGELFF.

The chain joins TRBV7-3 to TRBJ2-6; D unresolved. CDR3 length equals 17 residues. Trimming took 0 bases from V and 0 from J, leaving 9 bases between them. CDR1 and CDR2 (germline): SGHTA, FQGTGA. The chain's CDR3 is CASSLTPVLSGANVLTF. In DNA, the CDR3 is TGTGCCAGCAGCTTAACCCCCGTTCTCTCTGGGGCCAACGTCCTGACTTTC. The full variable domain, its missing parts supplied by reference TRBV7-3 and TRBJ2-6, is GAGVSQTPSNKVTEKGKYVELRCDPISGHTALYWYRQSLGQGPEFLIYFQGTGAADDSGLPNDRFFAVRPEGSVSTLKIQRTERGDSAVYLCASSLTPVLSGANVLTFGAGSRLTVL.

This clonotype has ten or more counts. V usage is TRBV6-2 or TRBV6-3 and J usage is TRBJ2-2; D gene unclear. The CDR3 extends over 14 amino acids. Trimming removed 6 bases from V and 2 bases from J, with 10 bases in between. CDR1 and CDR2 (germline): MNHEY, SVGEGT. The DNA for the CDR3 is TGTGCCAGCAGCCTTTCGGGCAACACCGGGGAGCTGTTTTTT. It specifies CASSLSGNTGELFF.

CDR3 sequence (DNA): TGTGCCAGCAGCTTAGTTGACGCAAAAGGGTACGAGCAGTACTTC. Protein sequence: CASSLVDAKGYEQYF. The genes are TRBV5-6 and TRBJ2-7, with unresolved D. CDR3 length: 15 residues. The germline CDR1 and CDR2 sequences are SGHDT and YYEEEE. V was trimmed by 2 bases and J by 4 bases, leaving 16 bases between them.

The rearrangement links TRBV14 to TRBJ2-3; 11 bases are shared with TRBD2. This CDR3 is 19 amino acids long. The V and J ends lost 11 bases and 7 bases, in that order; junction bases with no gene match: 26. Germline assignment: CDR1 SGHDN and CDR2 FVKESK. In nucleotides, the CDR3 is TGTGCCGTTGTGCCAGAAAAGGAGGAGCCTAGCGGGAGGAGAAATACGCAGTATTTT. Protein sequence: CAVVPEKEEPSGRRNTQYF.

This clonotype has at least ten counts. J is TRBJ2-1 and V is TRBV13; 8 bases are shared with TRBD2. The germline V gene encodes CDR1 PRHDT and CDR2 FYEKMQ (reference sequence). With 6 bases clipped from V and 4 bases from J, the junction kept 8 bases outside the gene matches. The CDR3 is made up of 15 amino acids. In DNA form, the CDR3 reads TGTGCCAGCAGACTAAGGGCTAGCGGGTACAATGAGCAGTTCTTC. The encoded protein is CASRLRASGYNEQFF.

CDR3 sequence (DNA): TGTGCCAGCACCGGAGGGGGATCTGGGGCCAACGTCCTGACTTTC. Amino acids: CASTGGGSGANVLTF. The chain combines TRBV6-2 or TRBV6-3 with TRBJ2-6, with D possibly being TRBD1 or TRBD2 (6 bases each). The length of the CDR3 is 15 residues. Germline-derived CDR1 and CDR2 are MNHEY and SVGEGT. Trimming removed 7 bases from V and 1 base from J, with 11 bases in between.

This clonotype has only a few counts. The V call is TRBV20-1, the J call TRBJ1-2; D gene ambiguous. The CDR3 consists of 16 residues. Trimming shortened V by 3 bases and J by 1 base, and 18 bases separated the two germline ends. CDR1 and CDR2 (germline): DFQATT, SNEGSKA (reference sequence). The CDR3 DNA sequence: TGCAGTGCTAGTCCCCTCGAGGACGCCTATAACTATGGCTACACCTTC. Amino acid sequence: CSASPLEDAYNYGYTF.

This clonotype was recorded many times. V and J are TRBV6-2 or TRBV6-3 and TRBJ1-1; 8 nucleotides agree with TRBD1. V was clipped by 4 bases and J by 0 bases; unmatched bases: 4. The germline gives CDR1 MNHEY, CDR2 SVGEGT. The CDR3 has 15 residues. The CDR3 here is CASSSSGGMNTEAFF. CDR3 coding DNA: TGTGCCAGCAGTTCTTCAGGGGGCATGAACACTGAAGCTTTCTTT.

In its sample, this clonotype was seen a few times. The CDR3 reads CASRTYAGGEYNEQFF. The CDR3 region has the DNA TGTGCCAGCAGAACCTACGCGGGAGGAGAATACAATGAGCAGTTCTTC. The chain uses TRBV6-2 or TRBV6-3 and TRBJ2-1; 8 positions match TRBD2. CDR1 and CDR2 (germline): MNHEY, SVGEGT. CDR3 size: 16 residues. J gave up 4 bases and V 6 bases, and 11 bases lay outside the gene matches.

This clonotype was detected only a few times. Given the absence of the conserved phenylalanine or tryptophan at the CDR3 end, a read error is likely. Because the CDR3's place on the DNA is in doubt, the DNA is left out and the CDR3 is given as listed by TCRdb. The rearrangement uses TRBV28 and TRBJ2-5; the D call of TRBD1 is as the table states it, not checked on the DNA. Per the germline V gene, CDR1 is MDHEN and CDR2 is SYDVKM. Both ends counted, the CDR3 spans 11 residues. CDR3 sequence reads: CASSSRAATVI.

This clonotype was counted between two and nine times. The chain uses TRBV5-6 and TRBJ1-2; the match to TRBD1 covers 10 bases. Germline CDR1 is SGHDT and CDR2 is YYEEEE. The J segment lost 5 bases and the V segment lost 4 bases, leaving 2 bases of the junction unmatched. This CDR3 has 13 residues. In DNA, the CDR3 is TGTGCCAGCAGCCCGGACAGGGGGTATGGCTACACCTTC. Its protein product is CASSPDRGYGYTF.

The rearrangement uses TRBV6-2 or TRBV6-3 and TRBJ1-4, with D uncertain. CDR1 is MNHEY, CDR2 SVGEGT, per germline. The CDR3 has 15 amino acids. Trimming took off 2 bases at V and 2 bases at J, with 9 bases between the two ends. The CDR3 reads CASSYGQRTNEKLFF. The CDR3 bases are TGTGCCAGCAGTTACGGGCAGAGGACTAATGAAAAACTGTTTTTT.

This clonotype came up many times. The rearrangement links TRBV20-1 to TRBJ2-7; 9 bases agree with TRBD2. The junction had 9 bases not matched to a gene; V was cut back by 3 bases and J by 6 bases. The CDR3 runs 14 residues. Germline CDR1 reads DFQATT; CDR2 reads SNEGSKA (reference sequence). This CDR3 is CSASPTGLASEQYF. The CDR3 DNA sequence: TGCAGTGCTAGTCCCACGGGACTAGCTTCCGAGCAGTACTTC.

The rearrangement uses TRBV7-9 and TRBJ2-5, with 10 bases aligning to TRBD2. The junction had 5 bases not matched to a gene; V was cut back by 5 bases and J by 5 bases. This CDR3 region has 14 residues. Germline-derived CDR1 and CDR2 are SEHNR and FQNEAQ (reference sequence). In DNA form, the CDR3 reads TGTGCCAGCAGCCAAGCGGGAGGGCCGGAGACCCAGTACTTC. Translation gives CASSQAGGPETQYF. The full variable domain, with the rest looked up from reference TRBV7-9 and TRBJ2-5, is DTGVSQNPRHKITKRGQNVTFRCDPISEHNRLYWYRQTLGQGPEFLTYFQNEAQLEKSRLLSDRFSAERPKGSFSTLEIQRTEQGDSAMYLCASSQAGGPETQYFGPGTRLLVL.